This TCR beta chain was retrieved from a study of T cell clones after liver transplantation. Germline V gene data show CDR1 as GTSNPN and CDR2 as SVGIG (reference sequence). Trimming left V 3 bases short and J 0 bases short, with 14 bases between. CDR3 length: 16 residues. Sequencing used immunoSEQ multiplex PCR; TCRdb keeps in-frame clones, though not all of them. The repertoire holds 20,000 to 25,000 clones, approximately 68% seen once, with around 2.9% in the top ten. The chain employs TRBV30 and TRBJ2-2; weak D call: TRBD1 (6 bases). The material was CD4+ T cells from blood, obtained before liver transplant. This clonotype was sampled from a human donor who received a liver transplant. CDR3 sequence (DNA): TGTGCCTGGAGGTACCTCGGGACATCGAACACCGGGGAGCTGTTTTTT. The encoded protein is CAWRYLGTSNTGELFF.